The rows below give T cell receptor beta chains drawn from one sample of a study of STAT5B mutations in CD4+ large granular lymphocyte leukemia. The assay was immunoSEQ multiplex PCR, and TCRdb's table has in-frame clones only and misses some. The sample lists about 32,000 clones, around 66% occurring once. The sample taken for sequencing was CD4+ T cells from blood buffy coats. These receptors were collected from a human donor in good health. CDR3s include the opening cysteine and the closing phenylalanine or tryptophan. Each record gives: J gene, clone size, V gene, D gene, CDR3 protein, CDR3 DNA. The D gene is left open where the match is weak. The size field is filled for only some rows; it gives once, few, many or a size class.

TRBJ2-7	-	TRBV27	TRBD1	CASRLKTGTGLFYEQYF	TGTGCCAGCAGGCTCAAGACCGGGACAGGGCTTTTCTACGAGCAGTACTTC
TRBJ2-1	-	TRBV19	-	CASSAAGAGYNEQFF	TGTGCCAGTAGCGCCGCAGGGGCGGGCTACAATGAGCAGTTCTTC
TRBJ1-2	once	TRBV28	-	CASSDRGYGYTF	TGTGCCAGCAGCGACAGAGGCTATGGCTACACCTTC
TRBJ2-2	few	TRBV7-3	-	CASSHLSYGELFF	TGTGCCAGCAGCCACCTCTCGTACGGGGAGCTGTTTTTT
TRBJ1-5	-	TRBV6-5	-	CASSYTGGLTPQHF	TGTGCCAGCAGTTACACGGGCGGTTTAACGCCCCAGCATTTT
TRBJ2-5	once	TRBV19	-	CASSFRETQYF	TGTGCCAGTAGTTTTAGGGAGACCCAGTACTTC
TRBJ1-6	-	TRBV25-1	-	CASSDTRTAGNSPLHF	TGTGCCAGCAGTGATACCCGGACAGCGGGTAATTCACCCCTCCACTTT
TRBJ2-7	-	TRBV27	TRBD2	CASTTSGGRLAYEQYF	TGTGCCAGCACCACTAGCGGGGGCCGGCTAGCCTACGAGCAGTACTTC
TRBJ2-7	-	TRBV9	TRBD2	CASSVGGGGFYEQYF	TGTGCCAGCAGCGTAGGCGGGGGAGGATTCTACGAGCAGTACTTC
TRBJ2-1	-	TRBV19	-	CASSFRVNEQFF	TGTGCCAGTAGTTTCAGGGTCAATGAGCAGTTCTTC
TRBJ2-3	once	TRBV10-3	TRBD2	CAISAGRGSTDTQYF	TGTGCCATCAGTGCTGGGCGGGGGAGCACAGATACGCAGTATTTT
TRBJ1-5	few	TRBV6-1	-	CASSDMAGASNQPQHF	TGTGCCAGCAGTGATATGGCAGGGGCTAGCAATCAGCCCCAGCATTTT
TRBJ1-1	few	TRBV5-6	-	CASSWERLNTEAFF	TGTGCCAGCAGCTGGGAACGGCTGAACACTGAAGCTTTCTTT
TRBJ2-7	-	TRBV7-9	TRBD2	CASSLGGAVYEQYF	TGTGCCAGCAGCCTCGGGGGGGCGGTCTACGAGCAGTACTTC
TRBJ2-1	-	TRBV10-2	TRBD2	CASTSGGAVEQFF	TGCGCCAGCACTAGCGGGGGGGCCGTTGAGCAGTTCTTC
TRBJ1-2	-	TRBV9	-	CASSAGAFRGGLTLF	TGTGCCAGCAGCGCAGGAGCTTTTAGGGGGGGCCTAACCCTCTTC
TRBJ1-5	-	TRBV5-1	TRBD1	CASSEGTGIGQPQHF	TGCGCCAGCAGCGAAGGGACAGGGATTGGGCAGCCCCAGCATTTT
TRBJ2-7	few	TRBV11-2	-	CASSFGSSYEQYF	TGTGCCAGCAGCTTCGGGTCCTCCTACGAGCAGTACTTC
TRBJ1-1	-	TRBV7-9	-	CASSLGKGTEAFF	TGTGCCAGCAGCTTAGGTAAGGGCACTGAAGCTTTCTTT
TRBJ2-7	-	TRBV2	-	CASSDRTALSYEQYF	TGTGCCAGCAGTGATAGGACAGCCCTATCCTACGAGCAGTACTTC
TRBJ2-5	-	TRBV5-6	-	CASSRLLETQYF	TGTGCCAGCAGTCGCCTCCTAGAGACCCAGTACTTC
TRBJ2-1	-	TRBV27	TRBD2	CASSLRLAGGRNEQFF	TGTGCCAGCAGTCTCCGTCTGGCGGGGGGGCGGAATGAGCAGTTCTTC
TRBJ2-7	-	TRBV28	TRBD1	CASSLGTGAHEQYF	TGTGCCAGCAGTTTGGGGACAGGGGCCCACGAGCAGTACTTC
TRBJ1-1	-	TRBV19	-	CASSINVIMNTEAFF	TGTGCCAGTAGTATTAACGTTATTATGAACACTGAAGCTTTCTTT
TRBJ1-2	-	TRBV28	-	CASSLLQSILYGYTF	TGTGCCAGCAGTTTATTACAGTCGATACTCTATGGCTACACCTTC
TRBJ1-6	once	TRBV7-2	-	CASREPGFPSNSPLHF	TGTGCCAGCAGGGAGCCCGGGTTCCCTTCGAATTCACCCCTCCACTTT
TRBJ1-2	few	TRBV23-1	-	CASSHPDQRPYGYTF	TGCGCCAGCAGTCACCCTGATCAACGACCCTATGGCTACACCTTC
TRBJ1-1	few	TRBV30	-	CAWRGTAGRQGAFF	TGTGCCTGGAGGGGAACCGCAGGTCGGCAGGGGGCTTTCTTT
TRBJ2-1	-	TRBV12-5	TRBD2	CASGTASGGHNEQFF	TGTGCTAGTGGTACCGCGAGCGGGGGCCACAATGAGCAGTTCTTC
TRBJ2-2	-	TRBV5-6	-	CASSLAANTGELFF	TGTGCCAGCAGCTTGGCCGCTAATACCGGGGAGCTGTTTTTT
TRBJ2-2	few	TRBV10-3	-	CAIRGDGSNTGELFF	TGTGCCATCAGAGGGGACGGTTCGAACACCGGGGAGCTGTTTTTT
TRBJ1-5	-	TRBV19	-	CASSIDRGSSNQPQHF	TGTGCCAGTAGTATAGACAGGGGATCGAGCAATCAGCCCCAGCATTTT
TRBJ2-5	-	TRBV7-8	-	CASSPPGTLLQKETQYF	TGTGCCAGCAGCCCCCCGGGGACTCTACTACAAAAAGAGACCCAGTACTTC
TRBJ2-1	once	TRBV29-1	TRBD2	CSAGLAVNEQFF	TGCAGCGCCGGACTAGCTGTCAATGAGCAGTTCTTC
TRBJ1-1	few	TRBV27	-	CASRTSWEGFTEAFF	TGTGCCAGCAGGACATCGTGGGAGGGGTTCACTGAAGCTTTCTTT
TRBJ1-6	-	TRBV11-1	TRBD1	CASSLSDQGRGPNSPLHF	TGTGCCAGCAGCTTATCGGATCAGGGGAGGGGGCCGAATTCACCCCTCCACTTT
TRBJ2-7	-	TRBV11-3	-	CASSLGGNSYEQYF	TGTGCCAGCAGCTTAGGCGGCAACTCCTACGAGCAGTACTTC
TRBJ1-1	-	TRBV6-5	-	CASSYVGSEAFF	TGTGCCAGCAGTTACGTGGGGTCTGAAGCTTTCTTT